Listed here are 15 T cell receptor beta chains from one sample, sequenced in a study of blood T cell repertoires in COVID-19. The table came from immunoSEQ multiplex PCR; TCRdb's copy has only in-frame clones and leaves some out. The table includes under 300,000 clones, over 85% detected once. Sequencing was done on a sample of PBMCs or T cells enriched from blood (not recorded which). The receptor set was obtained from a woman aged 55-70 years who had recovered from COVID-19.

Here the CDR3 DNA reads TGTGCCAGCAGTCCAGGGACTAGCGGGGGGGTAGAGACCCAGTACTTC. The encoded protein is CASSPGTSGGVETQYF. J is TRBJ2-5 and V is TRBV6-7; 16 bases are shared with TRBD2. TRBV6-7 qualifies as an ORF whose function is uncertain. The CDR3 spans 16 residues. V lost 5 bases, J lost 4 bases, and 4 bases stayed unmatched.

This chain's CDR3 is CSVVSPGQGANEQFF. Here the CDR3 DNA reads TGCAGCGTCGTGAGTCCGGGACAGGGGGCGAATGAGCAGTTCTTC. The V call is TRBV29-1, the J call TRBJ2-1; 12 nucleotides line up with TRBD1. This CDR3 region has 15 residues. The V gene's germline CDR1 is SQVTM and CDR2 ANQGSEA. V shed 6 bases and J 7 bases; nucleotides not matched to a gene: 10.

This clone has a single count. The CDR3 loop reads CASSFMSPGATDTQYF. The CDR3 coding sequence is TGTGCCAGCAGTTTTATGTCCCCCGGAGCCACAGATACGCAGTATTTT. V is TRBV7-3 and J is TRBJ2-3; D is unclear. The V and J ends lost 6 bases and 2 bases respectively, with 18 bases between them. There are 16 residues in the CDR3. The germline V gene encodes CDR1 SGHTA and CDR2 FQGTGA.

The rearrangement uses TRBV4-1 and TRBJ2-5; TRBD1 might be the D (6 bases). This CDR3 has 12 amino acids. Germline loops: CDR1 MGHRA, CDR2 YSYEKL. V shed 8 bases and J shed 4 bases, with 11 bases lying between them. CDR3 loop: CASQGQGETQYF. CDR3 in DNA: TGCGCCAGCCAGGGGCAAGGAGAGACCCAGTACTTC.

Details on this clone: An end of the junction does not agree with germline; a read error may underlie this. The genes are TRBV5-1 and TRBJ2-1; TRBD2 agrees at 7 bases. The germline CDR1 and CDR2 sequences are SGHRS and YFSETQ. The CDR3 is 16 residues long. In nucleotides, the CDR3 is TGCGCCAACAGCTTACCAAGCGGGACCTACTACAATGAGCAGTTCTTC. Translating it yields CANSLPSGTYYNEQFF. The whole variable domain, filled in from reference TRBV5-1 and TRBJ2-1, reads KAGVTQTPRYLIKTRGQQVTLSCSPISGHRSVSWYQQTPGQGLQFLFEYFSETQRNKGNFPGRFSGRQFSNSRSEMNVSTLELGDSALYLCANSLPSGTYYNEQFFGPGTRLTVL.

The rearrangement links TRBV7-9 to TRBJ1-2, with 7 bases matching TRBD1. CDR1 and CDR2 (germline): SEHNR, FQNEAQ (reference sequence). Trimming removed 5 bases from V and 6 bases from J; junction bases left unmatched: 9. There are 14 residues in the CDR3. CDR3 coding DNA: TGTGCCAGCAGCACGGGACAGTTGGGGGATGGCTACACCTTC. Protein product: CASSTGQLGDGYTF. Variable domain in full (rest from reference TRBV7-9 and TRBJ1-2): DTGVSQNPRHKITKRGQNVTFRCDPISEHNRLYWYRQTLGQGPEFLTYFQNEAQLEKSRLLSDRFSAERPKGSFSTLEIQRTEQGDSAMYLCASSTGQLGDGYTFGSGTRLTVV.

The chain uses TRBV5-1 and TRBJ1-1; D unclear. Germline V lookup: CDR1 SGHRS, CDR2 YFSETQ. V lost 3 bases and J 2 bases, leaving 8 bases between the germline ends. The CDR3 contains 13 residues. CDR3: CASSWTQNTEAFF. DNA of the CDR3: TGCGCCAGCAGCTGGACTCAAAACACTGAAGCTTTCTTT.

A note on this clone: Other DNA sequences in the sample encode the same CDR3. The CDR3 sequence is CASSFVQGDTEAFF. CDR3 DNA sequence: TGCGCCAGCAGCTTCGTTCAGGGTGACACTGAAGCTTTCTTT. The V gene is TRBV5-1, the J gene TRBJ1-1; possibly TRBD1 for D (5 bases). The germline CDR1 and CDR2 sequences are SGHRS and YFSETQ. This CDR3 has 14 residues. The ends were cut back, 2 bases at V and 3 bases at J, with 11 bases in the middle.

The chain couples TRBV19 to TRBJ2-3, with no clear D. V gave up 5 bases and J gave up 2 bases, with 11 bases separating them. There are 14 residues in the CDR3. Germline V lookup: CDR1 LNHDA, CDR2 SQIVND (reference sequence). The CDR3 bases are TGTGCCAGTAGTTCGGTCCTTACCACAGATACGCAGTATTTT. This translates into CASSSVLTTDTQYF.

V usage is TRBV19 and J usage is TRBJ1-6; D not resolved. The CDR3 loop spans 16 amino acids. CDR1 and CDR2 (germline): LNHDA, SQIVND (reference sequence). Trimming pared 11 bases from V and 0 bases from J, leaving 17 bases between. CDR3 in amino acids: CASNPAGSSYNSPLHF. The DNA of the CDR3 is TGTGCCTCCAACCCGGCGGGGAGCTCCTATAATTCACCCCTCCACTTT.

V usage is TRBV24-1 and J usage is TRBJ1-2; the D gene is possibly TRBD1 (5 bases). Looked up from germline, CDR1 is KGHDR and CDR2 is SFDVKD. Trimming cost V 5 bases and J 8 bases, with 14 bases left between them. CDR3 length: 13 residues. DNA of the CDR3: TGTGCCACCAGTGTTGGGGCTATGGAGGGCTACACCTTC. It translates to CATSVGAMEGYTF.

The V call is TRBV7-3, the J call TRBJ2-7; 8 bases match TRBD2. CDR3 length: 15 amino acids. The germline gives CDR1 SGHTA, CDR2 FQGTGA. V trimming: 2 bases; J trimming: 6 bases; junction bases outside the gene matches: 9. CDR3 in amino acids: CASSLSASGFAEQYF. In DNA, the CDR3 is TGTGCCAGCAGCTTATCGGCTAGCGGGTTCGCCGAGCAGTACTTC.

The chain uses TRBV5-5 and TRBJ2-2; 12 nucleotides agree with TRBD2. CDR1 SGHKS and CDR2 YYEKEE come from the germline V gene (reference sequence). CDR3 length: 20 amino acids. After removal of 4 bases from V and 7 bases from J, the junction contained 20 bases not matched to a gene. CDR3 in amino acids: CASSLTTHLAGGPPGGELFF. The CDR3 DNA follows: TGTGCCAGCAGCCTCACAACCCACCTAGCGGGGGGGCCCCCGGGCGGGGAGCTGTTTTTT. Using reference TRBV5-5 and TRBJ2-2 for the parts outside the CDR3, the full variable domain is DAGVTQSPTHLIKTRGQQVTLRCSPISGHKSVSWYQQVLGQGPQFIFQYYEKEERGRGNFPDRFSARQFPNYSSELNVNALLLGDSALYLCASSLTTHLAGGPPGGELFFGEGSRLTVL.

The rearrangement links TRBV19 to TRBJ1-5; tentatively, D is TRBD1 (6 bases). The CDR3 extends over 14 amino acids. CDR1 is LNHDA, CDR2 SQIVND, per germline (reference sequence). Trimming took 3 bases from V and 9 from J, leaving 15 bases between them. CDR3 DNA: TGTGCCAGTAGTATCGGGCAGGGACACCGGCCCCAGCATTTT. Residues: CASSIGQGHRPQHF.

The CDR3 nucleotides read TGTGCCAGTAGTATAGGGACAGGGGGATCGAGGGAGCAGTACTTC. This sequence encodes CASSIGTGGSREQYF. The V gene is TRBV19, the J gene TRBJ2-7; 10 positions agree with TRBD1. Germline CDR1 LNHDA, CDR2 SQIVND (reference sequence). This CDR3 comprises 15 residues. V dropped 1 base and J dropped 7; count of bases not matched to a gene: 7.